This T cell receptor beta chain was observed in a study of CD8 T cells in ankylosing spondylitis. Notes on the study in general: A TCR beta motif of about eight highly homologous variants appeared characteristic of ankylosing spondylitis blood. Enrichment of disease-linked clones was reportedly significant in matched ankylosing spondylitis synovial fluid. Earlier studies detected some motif variants in reactive arthritis synovial fluid and blood.

With molecular barcodes, quantitative 5'-RACE was used to make the TCR beta libraries. TCRdb re-derived calls from the 5' RACE reads in MiXCR, one entry per CDR3 protein. The sample includes around 140,000 distinct CDR3 sequences, 17% of them seen just once. CDR1 is ENHRY, CDR2 SYGVKD, per germline. Trimming stripped 0 bases from V and 6 bases from J, with 9 bases between. This CDR3 spans 13 amino acids. As regards this clonotype: The antigen is unknown.

The sequencing input was blood, either unsorted or a sorted T cell fraction (not recorded which). The rearrangement uses TRBV10-3 and TRBJ2-7; perhaps TRBD2 as D (6 bases). The sequence was collected from a male donor with ankylosing spondylitis. The CDR3 loop is CAISESSGGEQYF. The DNA of the CDR3 is TGTGCCATCAGTGAGTCCTCCGGGGGCGAGCAGTACTTC.